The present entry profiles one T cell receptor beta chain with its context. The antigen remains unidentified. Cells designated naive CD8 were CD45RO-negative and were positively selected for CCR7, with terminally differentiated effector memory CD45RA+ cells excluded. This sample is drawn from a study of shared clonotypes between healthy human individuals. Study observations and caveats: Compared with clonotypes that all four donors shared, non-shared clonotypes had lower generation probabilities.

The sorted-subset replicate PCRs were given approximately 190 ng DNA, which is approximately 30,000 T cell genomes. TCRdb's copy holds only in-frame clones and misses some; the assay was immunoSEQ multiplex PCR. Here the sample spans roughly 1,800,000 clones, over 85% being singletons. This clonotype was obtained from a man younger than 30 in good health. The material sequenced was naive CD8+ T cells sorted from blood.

The CDR3, as DNA: TGTGCCAGCAGCTTGGTGGGGGGACCCTACAATGAGCAGTTCTTC. Protein: CASSLVGGPYNEQFF. The rearrangement uses TRBV5-4 and TRBJ2-1; tentative D call: TRBD2 (6 bases). CDR3 length: 15 residues. Germline assignment: CDR1 SGHNT and CDR2 YYREEE (reference sequence). V shed 0 bases and J shed 2 bases, with 9 bases lying between them.